Sequencing of this TCR beta chain was carried out in a study of shared clonotypes between healthy human individuals. Between the trimmed V and J ends, which lost 6 bases and 6 bases, there was a span of 17 bases. CDR3 length: 14 residues. Germline CDR1 is KGHSH and CDR2 is LQKENI. This clone was seen a few times. Its antigen is as yet unknown. Nashville, Tennessee was home to all donors, each a Caucasian adult. CD4+ cell separation produced CD45RA+ naive and CD45RA-negative memory subsets. Whole-study findings and limits: Sampling covered nothing but blood. Tissue TCR repertoires likely differ from those found in blood.

Template for every sorted-subset replicate PCR totaled approximately 0.2 ug DNA, 25,000 to 35,000 T cell genomes. Repertoires were generated with immunoSEQ multiplex PCR, while TCRdb's copy carries only in-frame clones and drops some. The table has some 2.4 million clones, roughly 93% seen once; the top ten hold around 0.4%. The sequencing sample was made of naive CD4+ T cells from PBMCs. The subset is: CD45RA+ positively selected. The genes are TRBV18 and TRBJ1-1; weak D call: TRBD1 (6 bases). The receptor was isolated from a man younger than 35 in good health. Some clones in this sample may be carry-over from other donors' samples. CDR3 sequence: CASSPWGGRAEAFF. In nucleotides, the CDR3 is TGTGCCAGCTCTCCCTGGGGGGGGCGAGCTGAAGCTTTCTTT.